This T cell receptor (beta chain) was recorded in a study of T cell responses to AZD1222 COVID-19 vaccine. General study results and limits: Seropositive status at baseline applied to only a handful of AZD1222 recipients.

Assay used: immunoSEQ multiplex PCR; TCRdb lists only in-frame clones, some missing. Here the sample spans around 160,000 clones, 85% to 95% being singletons. A note on this clone: Its antigen is not known.

Germline assignment: CDR1 SGHAT and CDR2 FQNNGV. With 5 bases removed from V and 0 bases from J, the gap between germline ends came to 8 bases. The CDR3 extends over 15 amino acids. The sample consisted of peripheral blood, taken 28 days after the second AZD1222 dose. The sequence came from an adult who received the AZD1222 COVID-19 vaccine. The chain uses TRBV11-2 and TRBJ1-6; the D is unclear. CDR3 in amino acids: CASSVASSYNSPLHF. The CDR3 region has the DNA TGTGCCAGCAGCGTTGCGAGCTCCTATAATTCACCCCTCCACTTT.